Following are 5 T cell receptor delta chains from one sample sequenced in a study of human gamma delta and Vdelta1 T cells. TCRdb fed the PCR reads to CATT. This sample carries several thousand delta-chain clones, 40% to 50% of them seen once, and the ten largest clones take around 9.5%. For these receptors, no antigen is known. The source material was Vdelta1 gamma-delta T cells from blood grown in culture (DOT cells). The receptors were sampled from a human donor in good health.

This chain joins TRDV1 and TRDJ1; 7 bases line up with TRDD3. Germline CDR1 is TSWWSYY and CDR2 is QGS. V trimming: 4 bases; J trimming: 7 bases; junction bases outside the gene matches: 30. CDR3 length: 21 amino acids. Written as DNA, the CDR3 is TGTGCTCTTGGGGTTTTCCCTTCATCTCGTACTGGGGATATACCTTGCGGTAAACTCATCTTT. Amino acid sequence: CALGVFPSSRTGDIPCGKLIF.

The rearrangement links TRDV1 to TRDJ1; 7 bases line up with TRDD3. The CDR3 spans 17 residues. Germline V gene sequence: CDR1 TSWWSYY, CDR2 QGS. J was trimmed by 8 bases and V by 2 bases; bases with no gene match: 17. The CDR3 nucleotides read TGTGCTCTTGGGGAAGGGAGCCTACACTGGGGACTGATAAAACTCATCTTT. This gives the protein CALGEGSLHWGLIKLIF.

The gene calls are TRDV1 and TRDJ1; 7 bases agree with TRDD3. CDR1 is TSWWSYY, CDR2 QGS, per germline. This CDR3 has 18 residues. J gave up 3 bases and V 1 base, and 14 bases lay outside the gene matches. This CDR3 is CALGERELGTTSADKLIF. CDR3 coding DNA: TGTGCTCTTGGGGAACGAGAACTGGGGACCACCTCGGCCGATAAACTCATCTTT.

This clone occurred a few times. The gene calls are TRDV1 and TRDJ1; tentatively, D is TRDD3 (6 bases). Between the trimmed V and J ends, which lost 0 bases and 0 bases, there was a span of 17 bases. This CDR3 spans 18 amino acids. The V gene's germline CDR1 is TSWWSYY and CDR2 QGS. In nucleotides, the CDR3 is TGTGCTCTTGGGGAACTTTCCATTGGGGGCCAGTACACCGATAAACTCATCTTT. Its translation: CALGELSIGGQYTDKLIF.

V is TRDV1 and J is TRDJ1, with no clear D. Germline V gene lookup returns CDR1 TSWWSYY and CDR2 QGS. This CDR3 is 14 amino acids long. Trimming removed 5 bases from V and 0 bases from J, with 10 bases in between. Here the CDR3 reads CALGRGVYTDKLIF. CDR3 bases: TGTGCTCTTGGGAGAGGGGTATACACCGATAAACTCATCTTT.